This is a list of T cell receptor beta chains from one sample in a study of graft-versus-host responses after intestinal transplantation. No antigens are known for them. Only in-frame clones appear in the TCRdb table, and some are missing; sequencing was by immunoSEQ multiplex PCR. The sample carries over 100,000 clones, roughly 92% recorded once. Sample: unstimulated CD4+ T cells sorted from spleen or lymph node cells, taken before transplant. The receptor source for this set is a human donor who was the organ donor for an intestinal transplant. Both conserved end residues are part of each CDR3.

v_gene	j_gene	CDR3aa
TRBV29-1	TRBJ2-5	CSVKGPEETQYF
TRBV19	TRBJ2-2	CASTRGTTGELFF
TRBV11-2	TRBJ2-1	CASSSQREGGYEQFF
TRBV5-1	TRBJ2-1	CASSPTSGTHNEQFF
TRBV2	TRBJ1-2	CASSLRVGSYTF
TRBV5-1	TRBJ1-1	CASSSGPTVMNTEAFF
TRBV2	TRBJ1-1	CASSRRGRDTEAFF
TRBV6-5	TRBJ1-4	CASSRRARNEKLFF
TRBV5-8	TRBJ1-1	CASRIDRDTEAFF
TRBV9	TRBJ1-6	CASSVGQGPPLHF
TRBV5-1	TRBJ2-1	CASSLGNEQFF
TRBV6-5	TRBJ2-5	CASSDYRDSQETQYF
TRBV9	TRBJ1-3	CASSVRQNGNTIYF
TRBV5-6	TRBJ2-7	CASSLFRDRVYEQYF
TRBV6-5	TRBJ2-3	CASSATRPSTDTQYF
TRBV27	TRBJ1-1	CASSADSNTEAFF
TRBV6-1	TRBJ1-5	CASSEGNGGNQPQHF
TRBV2	TRBJ1-4	CASSEGDRVNEKLFF
TRBV5-1	TRBJ2-7	CASSPPGVDSYEQYF
TRBV5-1	TRBJ2-1	CASSLLWLEDEQFF
TRBV7-2	TRBJ2-3	CASSSQGWTDTQYF
TRBV6-1	TRBJ1-5	CASRTGNLSNQPQHF